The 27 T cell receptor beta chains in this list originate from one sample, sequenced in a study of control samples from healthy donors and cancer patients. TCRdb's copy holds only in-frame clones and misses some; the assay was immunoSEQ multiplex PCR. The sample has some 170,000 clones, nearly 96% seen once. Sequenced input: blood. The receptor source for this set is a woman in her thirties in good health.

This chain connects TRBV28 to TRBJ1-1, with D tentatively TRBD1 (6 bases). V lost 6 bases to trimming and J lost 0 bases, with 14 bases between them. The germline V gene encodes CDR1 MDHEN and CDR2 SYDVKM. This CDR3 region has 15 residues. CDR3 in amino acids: CASSQAGTMNTEAFF. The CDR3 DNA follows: TGTGCCAGCAGCCAAGCAGGGACAATGAACACTGAAGCTTTCTTT.

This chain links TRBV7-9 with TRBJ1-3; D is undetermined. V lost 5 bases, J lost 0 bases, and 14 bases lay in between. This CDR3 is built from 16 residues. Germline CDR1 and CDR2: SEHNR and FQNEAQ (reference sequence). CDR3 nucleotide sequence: TGTGCCAGCAGCCCCCGTCTTCTGAGCTCTGGAAACACCATATATTTT. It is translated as CASSPRLLSSGNTIYF.

CDR3 bases: TGTGCCACCAGTGATTTGCATCCAGGGACAGATACGCAGTATTTT. Translation gives CATSDLHPGTDTQYF. The chain uses TRBV24-1 and TRBJ2-3; a weak D match, TRBD1 (5 bases). The CDR3 covers 15 residues. Germline V gives CDR1 KGHDR, CDR2 SFDVKD. Between the trimmed V and J ends, which lost 0 bases and 3 bases, there was a span of 9 bases.

The CDR3 DNA reads as TGTGCCAGCAGGCTCCTGGGGGGAGATGAAAAACTGTTTTTT. Amino acids: CASRLLGGDEKLFF. This sequence joins TRBV27 and TRBJ1-4; tentative D call: TRBD1 (5 bases). The CDR3 totals 14 residues. CDR1 is MNHEY and CDR2 is SMNVEV in the germline V gene (reference sequence). V gave up 6 bases and J gave up 6 bases, with 14 bases separating them. The full variable domain, completed using reference TRBV27 and TRBJ1-4, is EAQVTQNPRYLITVTGKKLTVTCSQNMNHEYMSWYRQDPGLGLRQIYYSMNVEVTDKGDVPEGYKVSRKEKRNFPLILESPSPNQTSLYFCASRLLGGDEKLFFGSGTQLSVL.

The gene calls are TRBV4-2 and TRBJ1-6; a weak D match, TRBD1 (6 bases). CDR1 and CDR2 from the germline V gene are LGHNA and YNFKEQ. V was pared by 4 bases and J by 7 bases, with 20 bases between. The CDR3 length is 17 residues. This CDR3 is CASSRGKGEAGNSPLHF. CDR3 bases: TGTGCCAGCAGCCGTGGGAAGGGGGAAGCTGGGAATTCACCCCTCCACTTT.

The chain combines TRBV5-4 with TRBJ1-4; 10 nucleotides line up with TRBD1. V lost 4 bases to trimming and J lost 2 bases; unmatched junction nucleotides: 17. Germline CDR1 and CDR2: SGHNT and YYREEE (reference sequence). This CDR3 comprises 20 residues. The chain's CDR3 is CASSRWFPTGGESTNEKLFF. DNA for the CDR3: TGTGCCAGCAGCCGCTGGTTCCCGACAGGGGGCGAATCGACTAATGAAAAACTGTTTTTT.

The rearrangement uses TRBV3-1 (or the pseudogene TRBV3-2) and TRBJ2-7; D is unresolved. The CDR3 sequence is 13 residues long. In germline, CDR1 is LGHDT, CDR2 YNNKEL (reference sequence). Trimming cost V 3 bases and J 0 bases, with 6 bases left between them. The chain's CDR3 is CASSHPPSYEQYF. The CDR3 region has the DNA TGTGCCAGCAGCCACCCCCCCTCCTACGAGCAGTACTTC.

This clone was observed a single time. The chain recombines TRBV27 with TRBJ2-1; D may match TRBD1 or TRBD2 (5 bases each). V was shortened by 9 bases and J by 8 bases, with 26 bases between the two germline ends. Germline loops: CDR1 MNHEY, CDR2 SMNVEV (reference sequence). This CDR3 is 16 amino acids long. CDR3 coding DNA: TGTGCCAGACTCCTAGCAAGGGCTAGCATGGGGGATGAGCAGTTCTTC. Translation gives CARLLARASMGDEQFF.

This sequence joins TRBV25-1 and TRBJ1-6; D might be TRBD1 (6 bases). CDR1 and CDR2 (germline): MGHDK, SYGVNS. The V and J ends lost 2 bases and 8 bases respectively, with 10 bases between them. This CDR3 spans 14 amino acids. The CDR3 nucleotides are TGTGCCAGCAGTGAAAGGTACAGGGATTCACCCCTCCACTTT. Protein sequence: CASSERYRDSPLHF.

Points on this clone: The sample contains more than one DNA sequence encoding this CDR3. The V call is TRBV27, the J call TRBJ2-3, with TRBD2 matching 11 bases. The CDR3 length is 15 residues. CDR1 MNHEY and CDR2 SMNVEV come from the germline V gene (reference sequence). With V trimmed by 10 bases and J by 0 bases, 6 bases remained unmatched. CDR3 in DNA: TGTGCCACTTCGACTAGCGGGGATAGCACAGATACGCAGTATTTT. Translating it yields CATSTSGDSTDTQYF.

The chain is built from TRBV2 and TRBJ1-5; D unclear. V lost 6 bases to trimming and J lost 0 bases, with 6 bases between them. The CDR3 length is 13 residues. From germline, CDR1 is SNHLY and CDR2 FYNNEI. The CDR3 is CASRAISNQPQHF. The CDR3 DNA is TGTGCCAGCAGGGCGATTAGCAATCAGCCCCAGCATTTT.

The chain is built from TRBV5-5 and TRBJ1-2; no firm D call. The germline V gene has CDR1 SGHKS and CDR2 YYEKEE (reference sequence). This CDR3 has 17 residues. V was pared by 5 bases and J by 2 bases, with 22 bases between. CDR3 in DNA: TGTGCCAGCAGTCCCGGCTCAGCTAAGATACAAAACTATGGCTACACCTTC. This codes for CASSPGSAKIQNYGYTF.

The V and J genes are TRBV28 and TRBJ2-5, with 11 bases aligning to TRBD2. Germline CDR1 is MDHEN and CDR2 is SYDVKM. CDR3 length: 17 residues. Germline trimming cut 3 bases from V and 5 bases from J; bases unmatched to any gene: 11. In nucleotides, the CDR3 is TGTGCCAGCAGTTTCAGGGATGCTAGCGGGGGGTTGGAGACCCAGTACTTC. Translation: CASSFRDASGGLETQYF.

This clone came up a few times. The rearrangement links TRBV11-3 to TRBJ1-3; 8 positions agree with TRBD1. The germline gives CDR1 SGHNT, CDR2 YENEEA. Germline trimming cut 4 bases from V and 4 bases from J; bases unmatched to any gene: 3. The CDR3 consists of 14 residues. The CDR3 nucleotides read TGTGCCAGCAGCTCCAGGGGGCGCGGAAACACCATATATTTT. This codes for CASSSRGRGNTIYF.

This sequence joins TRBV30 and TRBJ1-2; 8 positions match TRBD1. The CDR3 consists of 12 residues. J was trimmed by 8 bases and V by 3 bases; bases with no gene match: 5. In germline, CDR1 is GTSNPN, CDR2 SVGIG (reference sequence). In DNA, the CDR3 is TGTGCCTGGAGCACAGGGGGTTGGGGCTACACCTTC. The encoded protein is CAWSTGGWGYTF.

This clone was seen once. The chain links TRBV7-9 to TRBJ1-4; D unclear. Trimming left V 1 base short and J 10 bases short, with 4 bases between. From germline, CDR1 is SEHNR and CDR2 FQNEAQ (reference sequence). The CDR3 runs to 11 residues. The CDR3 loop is CASSLGGKLFF. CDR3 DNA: TGTGCCAGCAGCTTAGGAGGAAAACTGTTTTTT.

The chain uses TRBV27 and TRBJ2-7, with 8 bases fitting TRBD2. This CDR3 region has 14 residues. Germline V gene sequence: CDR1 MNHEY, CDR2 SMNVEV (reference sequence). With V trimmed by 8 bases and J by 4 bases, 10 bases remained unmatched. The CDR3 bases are TGTGCCAGCTGTAAGGTAGCGGGGACGTACGAGCAGTACTTC. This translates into CASCKVAGTYEQYF.

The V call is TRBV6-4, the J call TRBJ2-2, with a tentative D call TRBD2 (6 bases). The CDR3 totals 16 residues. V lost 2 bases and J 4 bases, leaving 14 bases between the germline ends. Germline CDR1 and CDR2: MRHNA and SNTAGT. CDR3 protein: CASSDSGGWSTGELFF. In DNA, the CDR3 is TGTGCCAGCAGTGACAGCGGAGGGTGGAGCACCGGGGAGCTGTTTTTT.

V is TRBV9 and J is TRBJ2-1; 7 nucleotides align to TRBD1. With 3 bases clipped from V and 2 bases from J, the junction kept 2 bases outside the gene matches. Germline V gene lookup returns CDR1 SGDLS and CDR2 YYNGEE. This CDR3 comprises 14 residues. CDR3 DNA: TGTGCCAGCAGCGGGGACAGAGCCTACAATGAGCAGTTCTTC. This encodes CASSGDRAYNEQFF.

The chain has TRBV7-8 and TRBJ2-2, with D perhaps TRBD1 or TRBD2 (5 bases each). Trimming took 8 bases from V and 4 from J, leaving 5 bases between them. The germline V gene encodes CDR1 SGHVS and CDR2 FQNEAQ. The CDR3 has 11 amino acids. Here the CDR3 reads CASGGTGELFF. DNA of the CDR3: TGTGCCAGCGGGGGCACCGGGGAGCTGTTTTTT.

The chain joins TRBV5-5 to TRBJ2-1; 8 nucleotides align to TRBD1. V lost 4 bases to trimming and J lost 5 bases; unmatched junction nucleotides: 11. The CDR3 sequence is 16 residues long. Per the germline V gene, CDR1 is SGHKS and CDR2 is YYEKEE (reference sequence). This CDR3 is CASSTPDRELNNEQFF. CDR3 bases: TGTGCCAGCAGCACCCCGGACAGGGAATTAAACAATGAGCAGTTCTTC.

The CDR3 bases are TGTGCCAGCTCACCAGGGACCCTTGGTAAAGCTTTCTTT. Residues: CASSPGTLGKAFF. The chain couples TRBV18 to TRBJ1-1; the D gene is possibly TRBD1 (5 bases). V was pared by 2 bases and J by 9 bases, with 13 bases between. The CDR3 totals 13 residues. CDR1 and CDR2 from the germline V gene are KGHSH and LQKENI.

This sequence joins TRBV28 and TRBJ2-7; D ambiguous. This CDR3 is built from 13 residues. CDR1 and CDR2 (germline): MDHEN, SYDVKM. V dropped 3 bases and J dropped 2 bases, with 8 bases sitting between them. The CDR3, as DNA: TGTGCCAGCAGTTTCCATAGCACCTACGAGCAGTACTTC. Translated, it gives CASSFHSTYEQYF.

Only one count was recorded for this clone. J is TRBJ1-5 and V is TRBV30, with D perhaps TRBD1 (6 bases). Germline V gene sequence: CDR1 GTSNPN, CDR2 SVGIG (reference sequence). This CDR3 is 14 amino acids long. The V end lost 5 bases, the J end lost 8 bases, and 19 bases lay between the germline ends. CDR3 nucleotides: TGTGCCTGGGCCCCCCCAGGGGCGAAAAAGCCCCAGCATTTT. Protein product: CAWAPPGAKKPQHF.

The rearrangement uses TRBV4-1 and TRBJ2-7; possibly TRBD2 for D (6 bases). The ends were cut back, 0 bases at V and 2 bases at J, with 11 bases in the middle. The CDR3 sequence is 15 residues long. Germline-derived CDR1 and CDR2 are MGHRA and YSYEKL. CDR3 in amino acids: CASSQEVTGAYEQYF. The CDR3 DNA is TGCGCCAGCAGCCAAGAGGTAACGGGAGCCTACGAGCAGTACTTC.

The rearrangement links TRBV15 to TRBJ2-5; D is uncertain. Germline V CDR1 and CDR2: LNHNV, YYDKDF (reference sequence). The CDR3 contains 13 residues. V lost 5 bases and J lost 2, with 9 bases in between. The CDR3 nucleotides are TGTGCCACCAGCCGTTCTTCACAAGAGACCCAGTACTTC. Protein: CATSRSSQETQYF.

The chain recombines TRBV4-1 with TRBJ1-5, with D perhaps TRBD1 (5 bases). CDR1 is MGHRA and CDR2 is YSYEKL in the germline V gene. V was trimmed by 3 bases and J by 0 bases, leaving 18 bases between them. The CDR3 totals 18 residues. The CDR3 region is CASSQGLFREGSNQPQHF. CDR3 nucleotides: TGCGCCAGCAGCCAGGGCTTGTTCAGGGAGGGTAGCAATCAGCCCCAGCATTTT.